Reported below is one T cell receptor (beta chain). The table came from immunoSEQ multiplex PCR; TCRdb's copy has only in-frame clones and leaves some out. Among about 95,000 clones listed, 67% were seen once. The entry originates in a study of shared clonotypes between healthy human individuals. Background on the study: Three plates each covered CD4 naive and memory; CD8 naive two, CD8 memory one.

The CDR3 consists of 15 residues. The germline V and J ends were trimmed by 8 bases and 7 bases, with 24 bases remaining between them. CDR1 and CDR2 from the germline V gene are MNHNS and SASEGT. The rearrangement uses TRBV6-1 and TRBJ2-7, with a possible D match to TRBD1 (6 bases). This receptor was identified in a man aged 25 to 40 in good health. What was sequenced was memory CD8+ T cells sorted from blood. Indicated subset: CD45RO+ cells pooled with CCR7-negative TemRA cells. This chain's CDR3 is CASHRTDGTKREQYF. In DNA, the CDR3 is TGTGCCAGCCACCGGACAGATGGTACTAAACGGGAGCAGTACTTC.